These 14 T cell receptor beta chains came from one sample sequenced in a study of human T cells and chemical hapten exposure (dated by TCRdb to the early 2020s). This sample's time point label indicates: pre-sensitization, week 0. What this sample's treatment or condition label stands for: therapeutic diphenylcyclopropenone sensitization with weekly scalp DPC. Total RNA was extracted from unfractionated whole blood that had been collected in Tempus Blood RNA tubes. The method was RACE. The run used a NextSeq 500. Clones were called with MiXCR by TCRdb after fastp trimmed the public reads at Q25, and only in-frame beta chains were retained. A single entry per CDR3 protein holds the most common genes and DNA from its merged rows. Within this sample are tens of thousands of distinct CDR3 sequences, with 10% to 13% of them counted one time only. Jointly, the top ten make up roughly 27% of the sample. The sequencing here drew on whole blood, taken in connection with sensitization to the hapten diphenylcyclopropenone (DPC). The receptors were gathered from a man in his fifties with alopecia areata. Some clones in this sample may be carry-over from other donors' samples.

This clonotype was observed a few times. The chain couples TRBV6-1 to TRBJ2-2; 8 nucleotides line up with TRBD2. The V gene end was trimmed by 6 bases and the J gene end by 4 bases; junction bases not matched to a gene: 4. This CDR3 has 14 amino acids. CDR1 is MNHNS, CDR2 SASEGT, per germline. The CDR3: CASRREGLTGELFF. CDR3 bases: TGTGCCAGCAGACGGGAGGGACTCACCGGGGAGCTGTTTTTT.

In this sample, this clonotype turned up many times. The chain couples TRBV12-3 or TRBV12-4 to TRBJ2-3, with TRBD2 identical over 8 bases. This CDR3 comprises 13 residues. J was trimmed by 6 bases and V by 8 bases; bases with no gene match: 7. The CDR3 sequence is CASGPAGVDTQYF. In DNA form, the CDR3 reads TGTGCCAGCGGACCAGCGGGAGTGGATACGCAGTATTTT.

This clonotype was counted between two and nine times. The chain links TRBV7-9 to TRBJ2-7, with 8 positions matching TRBD1. Germline values: CDR1 SEHNR, CDR2 FQNEAQ (reference sequence). The CDR3 consists of 14 residues. V was pared by 5 bases and J by 1 base, with 4 bases of the junction left unmatched. The CDR3 loop reads CASSPGQDSYEQYF. The CDR3 DNA reads as TGTGCCAGCAGCCCGGGACAGGATTCCTACGAGCAGTACTTC.

A few counts support this clonotype. The chain is built from TRBV4-3 and TRBJ2-1; tentatively, D is TRBD2 (6 bases). CDR3 size: 15 residues. V was trimmed by 0 bases and J by 7 bases, leaving 13 bases between them. The germline V gene has CDR1 LGHNA and CDR2 YSLEER. Here the CDR3 reads CASSQEGGGWNEQFF. In nucleotides, the CDR3 is TGCGCCAGCAGCCAAGAGGGGGGAGGTTGGAATGAGCAGTTCTTC.

This chain uses TRBV12-3 or TRBV12-4 with TRBJ1-4; 7 nucleotides agree with TRBD1. V lost 6 bases to trimming and J lost 8 bases; unmatched junction nucleotides: 9. The CDR3 consists of 14 residues. The CDR3 loop is CASSPGGLMEKLFF. The CDR3 DNA follows: TGTGCCAGCAGCCCAGGGGGTCTGATGGAAAAACTGTTTTTT.

There are a few counts of this clonotype. The chain employs TRBV30 and TRBJ1-1, with D possibly TRBD1 on 5 matching bases. V dropped 0 bases and J dropped 1 base, with 18 bases sitting between them. The germline CDR1 and CDR2 sequences are GTSNPN and SVGIG (reference sequence). CDR3 size: 17 residues. Written as DNA, the CDR3 is TGTGCCTGGAGTGTATCGATGTCTGGGGCGGCGAACACTGAAGCTTTCTTT. This gives the protein CAWSVSMSGAANTEAFF.

This clonotype has ten or more counts. The chain has TRBV20-1 and TRBJ1-2; TRBD1 aligns across 8 bases. V shed 0 bases, J shed 4 bases, and the junction held 4 bases outside the gene matches. The CDR3 spans 14 residues. Per the germline V gene, CDR1 is DFQATT and CDR2 is SNEGSKA (reference sequence). The chain's CDR3 is CSARDLQGVYGYTF. The CDR3 coding sequence is TGCAGTGCTAGAGACTTACAGGGGGTCTATGGCTACACCTTC.

In its sample, this clonotype was seen many times. The chain recombines TRBV9 with TRBJ2-2; the D is unclear. Trimming took 0 bases from V and 0 from J, leaving 3 bases between them. CDR3 size: 14 residues. CDR1 and CDR2 from the germline V gene are SGDLS and YYNGEE. CDR3 loop: CASSVVTNTGELFF. Here the CDR3 DNA reads TGTGCCAGCAGCGTAGTAACGAACACCGGGGAGCTGTTTTTT.

This clonotype was counted many times. The chain carries TRBV23-1 and TRBJ2-7, with TRBD1 matching over 8 bases. TRBV23-1 is an open reading frame, and its role is uncertain. The length of the CDR3 is 15 residues. V was clipped by 3 bases and J by 0 bases; unmatched bases: 4. The CDR3: CASSHRTGYSYEQYF. In DNA, the CDR3 is TGCGCCAGCAGTCACCGGACAGGGTACTCCTACGAGCAGTACTTC.

V is TRBV28 and J is TRBJ1-2; possibly TRBD1 for D (6 bases). V was cut by 5 bases and J by 4 bases, with 14 bases left in between. This CDR3 contains 14 residues. Germline CDR1 is MDHEN and CDR2 is SYDVKM. The CDR3 is CASSLQGGSYGYTF. CDR3 coding DNA: TGTGCCAGCAGTCTACAGGGAGGATCCTATGGCTACACCTTC.

This clonotype was recorded many times. The V call is TRBV20-1, the J call TRBJ2-7, with 7 bases lining up with TRBD2. Germline-derived CDR1 and CDR2 are DFQATT and SNEGSKA (reference sequence). V was clipped by 4 bases and J by 3 bases; unmatched bases: 6. There are 13 residues in the CDR3. The CDR3 region is CSAKAGVGYEQYF. Here the CDR3 DNA reads TGCAGTGCTAAGGCGGGAGTGGGCTACGAGCAGTACTTC.

The chain has TRBV7-2 and TRBJ1-1; 7 bases map to TRBD1. Germline V CDR1 and CDR2: SGHTA, FQGNSA. The CDR3 is 15 residues long. The ends lost 1 base at V and 5 bases at J; junction bases unmatched: 7. CDR3 loop: CASSLVRTGETEAFF. CDR3 DNA: TGTGCCAGCAGCTTAGTTCGGACAGGCGAAACTGAAGCTTTCTTT.

This clonotype was seen repeatedly, ten times or more. The V and J genes are TRBV28 and TRBJ2-3, with a possible D match to TRBD2 (6 bases). The CDR3 consists of 14 residues. Germline CDR1 is MDHEN and CDR2 is SYDVKM. Trimming removed 7 bases at V and 0 bases at J, with 11 bases between. The CDR3 spells CASTRAGSTDTQYF. DNA of the CDR3: TGTGCCAGCACTAGAGCGGGTAGCACAGATACGCAGTATTTT.

This clonotype was counted many times. The V call is TRBV27, the J call TRBJ1-1; D may be TRBD1 (6 bases). V was clipped by 5 bases and J by 6 bases, with 13 bases between them. Germline V gives CDR1 MNHEY, CDR2 SMNVEV (reference sequence). This CDR3 is 13 amino acids long. This CDR3 is CASSPHDRPEAFF. The DNA for the CDR3 is TGTGCCAGCAGTCCCCATGACAGGCCTGAAGCTTTCTTT.